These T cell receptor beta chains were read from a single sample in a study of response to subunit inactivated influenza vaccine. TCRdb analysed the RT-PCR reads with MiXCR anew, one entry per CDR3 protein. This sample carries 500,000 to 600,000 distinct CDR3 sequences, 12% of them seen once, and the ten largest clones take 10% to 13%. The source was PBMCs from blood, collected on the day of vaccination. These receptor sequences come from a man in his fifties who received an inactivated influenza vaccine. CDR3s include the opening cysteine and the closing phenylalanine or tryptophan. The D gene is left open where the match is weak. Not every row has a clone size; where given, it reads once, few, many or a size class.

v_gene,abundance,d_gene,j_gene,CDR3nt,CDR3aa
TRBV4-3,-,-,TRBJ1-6,TGCGCCAGCAGCCAAGATCTCGGGGGTTCACCCCTCCACTTT,CASSQDLGGSPLHF
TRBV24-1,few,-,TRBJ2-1,TGTGCCACCAGTGTCGGACTGTACAATGAGCAGTTCTTC,CATSVGLYNEQFF
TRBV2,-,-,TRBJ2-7,TGTGCCAGCAGCCACGAAGTGGAGCAGTACTTC,CASSHEVEQYF
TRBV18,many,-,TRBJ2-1,TGTGCCAGCTCACCACCGGCTCTAATGAGCAATGAGCAGTTCTTC,CASSPPALMSNEQFF
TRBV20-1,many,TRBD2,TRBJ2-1,TGCAGTGCTAGAGATGCGGGGGGGCTCAATGAGCAGTTCTTC,CSARDAGGLNEQFF
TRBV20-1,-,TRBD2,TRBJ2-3,TGCAGTGCTAGAGGGACGGGAGGGCCCAACACGCAGTATTTT,CSARGTGGPNTQYF
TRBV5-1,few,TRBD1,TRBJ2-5,TGCGCCAGCAGCTGGGAGGACAGGGATCAAGAGACCCAGTACTTC,CASSWEDRDQETQYF
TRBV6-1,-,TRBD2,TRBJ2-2,TGTGCCAGCAAATTAGCGGGAGACACCGGGGAGCTGTTTTTT,CASKLAGDTGELFF
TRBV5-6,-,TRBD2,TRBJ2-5,TGTGCCAGCAGCTCGAAACTAGCGGGAGGATCAGAGACCCAGTACTTC,CASSSKLAGGSETQYF
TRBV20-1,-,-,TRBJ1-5,TGCAGTGCTAGAGGCGACACCTATCAGCCCCAGCATTTT,CSARGDTYQPQHF
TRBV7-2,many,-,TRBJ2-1,TGTGCCAGCAGCCCAAAAGGGACCGTCTACAATGAGCAGTTCTTC,CASSPKGTVYNEQFF
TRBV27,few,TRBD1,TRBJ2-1,TGTGCCAGCAGTCGGGACAGGGGACTCAATGAGCAGTTCTTC,CASSRDRGLNEQFF
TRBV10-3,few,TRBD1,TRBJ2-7,TGTGCCATCATGCCCGGGACAGGGGGCGGACGACCCTACGAGCAGTACTTC,CAIMPGTGGGRPYEQYF
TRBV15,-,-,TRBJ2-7,TGTGCCACCAGCAGAGTTCGGGGGACCGGCTACGAGCAGTACTTC,CATSRVRGTGYEQYF
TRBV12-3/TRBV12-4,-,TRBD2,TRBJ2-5,TGTGCCAGCAGCAAAGCGGGAGTCGGGGAGACCCAGTACTTC,CASSKAGVGETQYF
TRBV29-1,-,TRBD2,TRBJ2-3,TGCAGCCCCGTTCTAGCGGGCCTTCGCACAGATACGCAGTATTTT,CSPVLAGLRTDTQYF
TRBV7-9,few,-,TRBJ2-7,TGTGCCAGCAGCTTTCGGTCTGACGAGCAGTACTTC,CASSFRSDEQYF
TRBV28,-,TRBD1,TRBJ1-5,TGTGCCAGCAGCACCGGGACAGGGGGCAATCAGCCCCAGCATTTT,CASSTGTGGNQPQHF
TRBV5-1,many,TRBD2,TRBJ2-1,TGCGCCAGCAGCAAAGGACTAGCGGGGTTCAATGAGCAGTTCTTC,CASSKGLAGFNEQFF
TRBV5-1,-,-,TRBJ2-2,TGCGCCAGCAGCTACCCGGAACTAGCGAACACCGGGGAGCTGTTTTTT,CASSYPELANTGELFF
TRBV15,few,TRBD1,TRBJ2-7,TGTGCCACCAGCAGAGTCTTTAGGACAGGGTTGGCCGAGCAGTACTTC,CATSRVFRTGLAEQYF
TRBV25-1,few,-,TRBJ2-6,TGTGCCAGCAGTGAATCAGTAGTCGGCGACCCCGGGGCCAACGTCCTGACTTTC,CASSESVVGDPGANVLTF
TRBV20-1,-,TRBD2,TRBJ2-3,TGCAGTGCTACCTTAGCGGGGGACCTCCAGGATACGCAGTATTTT,CSATLAGDLQDTQYF
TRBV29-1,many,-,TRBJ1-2,TGCAGCGTTGGACAGCCCTATGGCTACACCTTC,CSVGQPYGYTF
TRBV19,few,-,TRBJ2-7,TGTGCCAGTAGTATGGATGGGCAGGGGTACGAGCAGTACTTC,CASSMDGQGYEQYF
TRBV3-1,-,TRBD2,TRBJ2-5,TGTGCCAGCAGCCAAGTAGCGGGGGTTGAGACCCAGTACTTC,CASSQVAGVETQYF
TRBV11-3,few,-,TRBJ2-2,TGTGCCAGCAGCCCCCAGACAGCAGGGATCGCCGGGGAGCTGTTTTTT,CASSPQTAGIAGELFF
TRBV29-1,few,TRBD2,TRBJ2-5,TGCAGCGCAGAATATCTAGCGGGAGTCCAAGAGACCCAGTACTTC,CSAEYLAGVQETQYF
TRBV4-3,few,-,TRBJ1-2,TGCGCCAGCAGCCAAGATTGGGGGTCACCACTCTACACCTTC,CASSQDWGSPLYTF
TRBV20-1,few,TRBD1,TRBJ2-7,TGCAGTGCCGATCCCCGGGACAGGGGGGTGTACGAGCAGTACTTC,CSADPRDRGVYEQYF
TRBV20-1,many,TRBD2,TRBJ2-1,TGCAGTGCCCAGCCTACAAGCGGGAGAAGCTACAATGAGCAGTTCTTC,CSAQPTSGRSYNEQFF
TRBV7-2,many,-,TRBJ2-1,TGTGCCAGCAGCCTTCCTAAGGGGAGCAATGAGCAGTTCTTC,CASSLPKGSNEQFF
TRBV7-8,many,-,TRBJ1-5,TGTGCCAGCAGCCGGACAGTGGGTCGGGATAGCAATCAGCCCCAGCATTTT,CASSRTVGRDSNQPQHF
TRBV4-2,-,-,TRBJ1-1,TGTGCCAGCAGCCAAGAACAGAACTGGAAAAACACTGAAGCTTTCTTT,CASSQEQNWKNTEAFF
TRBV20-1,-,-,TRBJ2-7,TGCAGTGGCCGGTGGATCTCCTACGAGCAGTACTTC,CSGRWISYEQYF
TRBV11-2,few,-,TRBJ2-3,TGTGCCAGCCGGATGGCTGAGGTACATTTT,CASRMAEVHF
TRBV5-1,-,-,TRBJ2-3,TGCGCCAGCAGCTGGGGGGACAGACACACAGATACGCAGTATTTT,CASSWGDRHTDTQYF
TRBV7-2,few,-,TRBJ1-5,TGTGCCAGCAGCTTTCAGGGCTCGCAGCCCCAGCATTTT,CASSFQGSQPQHF
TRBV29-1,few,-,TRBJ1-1,TGCAGCGTTGAAAAAGGGCAGAACACTGAAGCTTTCTTT,CSVEKGQNTEAFF
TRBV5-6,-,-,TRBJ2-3,TGTGCCAGCAGCCCCGGACTCCCGGGAGATACGCTGCATTTT,CASSPGLPGDTLHF
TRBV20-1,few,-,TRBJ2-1,TGCAGTGCTACTAGCAAGGGGAATGAGCAGTTCTTC,CSATSKGNEQFF
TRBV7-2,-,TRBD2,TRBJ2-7,TGTGCCAGCAGCAATCAGATAGCGGGACCCTACGAGCAGTACTTC,CASSNQIAGPYEQYF
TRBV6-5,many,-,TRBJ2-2,TGTGCCAGCAGTTACTCCTACACCGGGGAGCTGTTTTTT,CASSYSYTGELFF
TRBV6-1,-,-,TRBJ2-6,TGTGCCAGCTTACAGGACTCTGGGGCCAACGTCCTGACTTTC,CASLQDSGANVLTF
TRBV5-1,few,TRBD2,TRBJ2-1,TGCGCCAGCAGCTCCTTAGCGGGAGGCCTACGTTACAATGAGCAGTTCTTC,CASSSLAGGLRYNEQFF
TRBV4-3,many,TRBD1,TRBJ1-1,TGCGCCAGCAGCCAAGAGGGGACAGGGGGAACTGAAGCTTTCTTT,CASSQEGTGGTEAFF
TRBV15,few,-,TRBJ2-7,TGTGCCACCAGCAGAGTCGGGACGACCTACGAGCAGTACTTC,CATSRVGTTYEQYF
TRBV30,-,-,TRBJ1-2,TGTGCCTTAAGTGAGGGGCCATGGTATGGCTACACCTTC,CALSEGPWYGYTF
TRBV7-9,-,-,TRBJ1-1,TGTGCCAGCAGCCCTTCGGTGGAAGCTTTCTTT,CASSPSVEAFF
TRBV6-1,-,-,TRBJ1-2,TGTGCCAGCAGTGGACAGGATGGCGGCGGTGGCTACACCTTC,CASSGQDGGGGYTF
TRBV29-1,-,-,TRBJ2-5,TGCAGCGTTGACCCCCTACTCCCGGGACCCGGCGCAGAGACCCAGTACTTC,CSVDPLLPGPGAETQYF
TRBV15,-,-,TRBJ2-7,TGTGCCACCAGCAGAGATAATGGGGGCGAGCAGTACTTC,CATSRDNGGEQYF